Sequencing of this TCR beta chain was carried out in a study of blood T cell repertoires in COVID-19. Overall study: Acute-phase and convalescent COVID-19 samples originated in the United States, Italy and Spain. Sources were T cells, B-cell-depleted T cells, or PBMCs; the material itself was cDNA or gDNA.

In the original workflow: Cell counts per sample came from amplifying reference gene primers. The assay was immunoSEQ multiplex PCR, and TCRdb's table has in-frame clones only and misses some. V and J calls and clone size follow that table, whereas D and trimming were derived from the DNA. This table holds some 280,000 clones, 75% to 90% found once. The TCR comes from a woman aged 40-49 years who had recovered from COVID-19. The sequenced sample was peripheral blood.

CDR3 loop: CASSFIRGGGYTF. In DNA, the CDR3 is TGTGCCAGCAGCTTCATCAGGGGTGGAGGCTACACCTTC. V is TRBV7-9 and J is TRBJ1-2; tentative D call: TRBD1 (6 bases). CDR1 and CDR2 from the germline V gene are SEHNR and FQNEAQ (reference sequence). This CDR3 has 13 residues. Trimming cost V 3 bases and J 8 bases, with 13 bases left between them.